This T cell receptor beta chain was identified during a study of blood T cell repertoires in COVID-19. Overall study context: Acute and convalescent COVID-19 samples came from the United States, Italy and Spain. Sources were T cells, B-cell-depleted T cells, or PBMCs; the material itself was cDNA or gDNA.

Germline assignment: CDR1 SGHAT and CDR2 FQNNGV. The CDR3 extends over 14 amino acids. The germline V and J ends were trimmed by 3 bases and 4 bases, with 12 bases remaining between them. Original processing methods: Estimation of nucleated cell counts relied on the amplification of reference gene primers. Clones were read by immunoSEQ multiplex PCR, and TCRdb kept only the in-frame ones, dropping some. V and J calls and clone size are copied from that table; D and trimming were computed from the DNA. The data hold around 80,000 clones, with roughly 89% observed a single time. This receptor was identified in a man in his sixties with acute or convalescent COVID-19. V gene TRBV11-2 combines with J gene TRBJ2-5; perhaps TRBD1 as D (5 bases). The specimen was peripheral blood. CDR3 in amino acids: CASSLDMAIETQYF. The CDR3 DNA reads TGTGCCAGCAGCTTGGACATGGCGATAGAGACCCAGTACTTC.